Shown below are 11 T cell receptor beta chains from a single sample sequenced in a study of Graves' ophthalmopathy and Graves' hyperthyroidism. RNA served as the template for amplifying TCR beta CDR3 regions. The workflow started with a first-round RT-PCR run with HTBI primers and then moved on to a second-round multiplex PCR. TCRdb processed the multiplex PCR reads anew with MiXCR; each CDR3 protein has one entry. The sample includes approximately 380,000 distinct CDR3 sequences, around 21% of them seen just once. Sequencing used peripheral blood. These receptors were obtained from a woman between 18 and 29 years old with stable Graves' hyperthyroidism.

This clonotype was recorded many times. The CDR3 nucleotides read TGCAGTGCTTACGACAGAGAGCGCTATGGCTACACCTTC. Translating gives CSAYDRERYGYTF. The chain has TRBV20-1 and TRBJ1-2; TRBD1 might be the D (5 bases). This CDR3 region has 13 residues. Trimming left V 5 bases short and J 4 bases short, with 14 bases between. CDR1 is DFQATT and CDR2 is SNEGSKA in the germline V gene (reference sequence).

At least ten counts were recorded for this clonotype. This sequence joins TRBV11-2 and TRBJ2-2; possible D gene TRBD2, 5 bases. CDR3 size: 16 residues. V dropped 1 base and J dropped 1 base, with 10 bases sitting between them. CDR1 and CDR2 from the germline V gene are SGHAT and FQNNGV. This CDR3 reads CASSLGSGWNTGELFF. The DNA for the CDR3 is TGTGCCAGCAGCTTAGGTTCGGGATGGAACACCGGGGAGCTGTTTTTT.

This clonotype occurred many times. Germline and junction disagree at one end, which may indicate a read error. The rearrangement links TRBV3-1 to TRBJ2-7; 7 bases are shared with TRBD1. CDR1 and CDR2 from the germline V gene are LGHDT and YNNKEL (reference sequence). The length of the CDR3 is 15 residues. The CDR3: CASSQSPTGLYEQYF. The DNA for the CDR3 is TGTGCCAGCAGCCAATCTCCGACAGGGCTCTACGAACAGTACTTC.

CDR3 nucleotide sequence: TGTGCCAGCAGTCTACTTCGTTACCTAGAGACCCAGTACTTC. Translation: CASSLLRYLETQYF. This chain uses TRBV12-3 or TRBV12-4 with TRBJ2-5; D unresolved. The CDR3 is 14 amino acids. The V and J ends lost 5 bases and 4 bases respectively, with 14 bases between them.

This clonotype was detected many times. CDR3 sequence reads: CASSAGWKTEAFF. The CDR3, as DNA: TGTGCCAGCAGTGCGGGGTGGAAAACTGAAGCTTTCTTT. The gene calls are TRBV2 and TRBJ1-1; no firm D call. The V gene's germline CDR1 is SNHLY and CDR2 FYNNEI. The length of the CDR3 is 13 residues. V was shortened by 4 bases and J by 5 bases, with 11 bases between the two germline ends.

The CDR3 sequence: CASMQPPGLYNEQFF. CDR3 nucleotide sequence: TGTGCCAGCATGCAACCCCCGGGACTCTACAATGAGCAGTTCTTC. The J gene is TRBJ2-1, the V gene TRBV7-9; D might be TRBD2 (6 bases). V was cut by 7 bases and J by 3 bases, with 16 bases left in between. The CDR3 runs 15 residues. Germline V gives CDR1 SEHNR, CDR2 FQNEAQ (reference sequence).

The rearrangement joins TRBV28 to TRBJ1-1, with D unresolved. The CDR3 sequence is 11 residues long. Germline V lookup: CDR1 MDHEN, CDR2 SYDVKM. Trimming removed 6 bases at V and 7 bases at J, with 9 bases between. In DNA, the CDR3 is TGTGCCAGCAGATATACAGTTGAAGCTTTCTTT. Translated: CASRYTVEAFF. Looking up the rest from reference TRBV28 and TRBJ1-1 gives the full variable domain: DVKVTQSSRYLVKRTGEKVFLECVQDMDHENMFWYRQDPGLGLRLIYFSYDVKMKEKGDIPEGYSVSREKKERFSLILESASTNQTSMYLCASRYTVEAFFGQGTRLTVV.

At least ten counts were recorded for this clonotype. V and J are TRBV6-2 or TRBV6-3 and TRBJ2-2; tentatively, D is TRBD1 (5 bases). The CDR3 spans 12 residues. Trimming removed 7 bases from V and 4 bases from J, with 7 bases in between. The germline V gene encodes CDR1 MNHEY and CDR2 SVGEGT. CDR3 DNA: TGTGCCAGCAAAGGGGCCACCGGGGAGCTGTTTTTT. This codes for CASKGATGELFF.

This clonotype was counted many times. The chain joins TRBV27 to TRBJ1-6, with D uncertain. The CDR3 has 14 residues. Germline loops: CDR1 MNHEY, CDR2 SMNVEV (reference sequence). V lost 5 bases and J lost 8, with 13 bases in between. The chain's CDR3 is CASSPTGLYSPLHF. CDR3 DNA: TGTGCCAGCAGTCCTACTGGGCTTTATTCACCCCTCCACTTT.

This clonotype was seen at least ten times. This rearrangement joins TRBV10-1 to TRBJ2-7, with 12 bases that match TRBD2. CDR1 is WNHNN and CDR2 is SYGVQD in the germline V gene (reference sequence). The CDR3 sequence is 16 residues long. V shed 9 bases, J shed 0 bases, and the junction held 9 bases outside the gene matches. The CDR3 coding sequence is TGCGCCAGGCTACGACTAGCGGGGGAGAGCTCCTACGAGCAGTACTTC. This gives the protein CARLRLAGESSYEQYF.

This clonotype was counted ten times or more. V is TRBV19 and J is TRBJ2-7; possibly TRBD1 for D (6 bases). The CDR3 is made up of 14 amino acids. V was trimmed by 7 bases and J by 5 bases, leaving 18 bases between them. Germline CDR1 LNHDA, CDR2 SQIVND (reference sequence). CDR3 region: CASKAPGDLNEQYF. CDR3 sequence (DNA): TGTGCCAGTAAGGCCCCAGGGGATCTGAACGAGCAGTACTTC.